These 10 T cell receptor beta chains originate from one sample sequenced in a study of shared clonotypes between healthy human individuals. Sequencing was performed with immunoSEQ multiplex PCR; in TCRdb, only in-frame clones are kept and a portion is missing. The sample has some 2,000,000 clones; about 94% are singletons. The material sequenced was naive CD4+ T cells sorted from blood. Indicated subset: CD45RA+ positively selected. Source of these receptors: a man aged 18 to 30 in good health.

CDR3 loop: CASSLIAGQSSYEQYF. The CDR3 DNA follows: TGCGCCAGCAGCCTGATAGCCGGACAGTCCTCCTACGAGCAGTACTTC. The V gene is TRBV4-1, the J gene TRBJ2-7, with D tentatively TRBD1 (6 bases). The CDR3 consists of 16 residues. CDR1 and CDR2 (germline): MGHRA, YSYEKL. Trimming took 4 bases from V and 0 from J, leaving 16 bases between them.

About this clone: A read error may produce the germline difference seen at one junction end. The chain couples TRBV28 to TRBJ1-2; D may be TRBD1 (6 bases). Germline CDR1 MDHEN, CDR2 SYDVKM. CDR3 length: 15 amino acids. In nucleotides, the CDR3 is TGTGCCAGCAGTTCTCATTTTCCCCAGGGGTATGGCCACACCTTC. This gives the protein CASSSHFPQGYGHTF.

The V gene is TRBV9, the J gene TRBJ2-1; a weak D match, TRBD1 (5 bases). The ends were cut back, 1 base at V and 7 bases at J, with 12 bases in the middle. Looked up from germline, CDR1 is SGDLS and CDR2 is YYNGEE. This CDR3 is 14 amino acids long. CDR3 nucleotide sequence: TGTGCCAGCAGCGTACAGGGCTGGCAAAATGAGCAGTTCTTC. This sequence encodes CASSVQGWQNEQFF.

A remark on this clone: At one boundary the junction diverges from the germline segment, which might be a read error. J is TRBJ2-7 and V is TRBV6-8; D remains unclear. Germline V lookup: CDR1 MNHGY, CDR2 SAAAGT. This CDR3 has 10 amino acids. Written as DNA, the CDR3 is TGTGCCAGCAGGGGATCGGGCCCCTGCTTC. It yields the protein CASRGSGPCF.

Remarks on this clone: The same CDR3 arises from other DNA sequences in this sample as well. V gene TRBV6-1 combines with J gene TRBJ1-1; D is undetermined. The V and J ends lost 5 bases and 1 base respectively, with 8 bases between them. Germline V gene lookup returns CDR1 MNHNS and CDR2 SASEGT. There are 13 residues in the CDR3. CDR3 coding DNA: TGTGCCAGCAGTCAGACGGGGAACACTGAAGCTTTCTTT. Translation: CASSQTGNTEAFF.

A remark on this clone: The sample carries other DNA sequences with the same CDR3. This chain connects TRBV19 to TRBJ2-7; 8 bases align to TRBD1. The CDR3 length is 13 residues. V trimming: 4 bases; J trimming: 4 bases; junction bases outside the gene matches: 3. The germline gives CDR1 LNHDA, CDR2 SQIVND (reference sequence). Here the CDR3 reads CASSSGQGYEQYF. In nucleotides, the CDR3 is TGTGCCAGTAGTAGTGGACAGGGATACGAGCAGTACTTC.

The CDR3 DNA sequence: TGCAGCGTGACCCGGGGGGGCACCTACAATGAGCAGTTCTTC. This gives the protein CSVTRGGTYNEQFF. The chain joins TRBV29-1 to TRBJ2-1, with TRBD2 matching over 8 bases. V shed 6 bases, J shed 2 bases, and the junction held 6 bases outside the gene matches. CDR1 is SQVTM and CDR2 is ANQGSEA in the germline V gene. CDR3 length: 14 amino acids.

This clone occurred once. J is TRBJ1-1 and V is TRBV6-1; no clear D gene. Germline assignment: CDR1 MNHNS and CDR2 SASEGT. The germline V and J ends were trimmed by 4 bases and 8 bases, with 8 bases remaining between them. The CDR3 consists of 11 residues. DNA of the CDR3: TGTGCCAGCAGTGTGTGGGAAGAAGCTTTCTTT. Translated: CASSVWEEAFF.

The V gene is TRBV7-9, the J gene TRBJ2-5; D not certain. With 4 bases removed from V and 2 bases from J, the gap between germline ends came to 14 bases. CDR1 and CDR2 (germline): SEHNR, FQNEAQ (reference sequence). The CDR3 runs 15 residues. Written as DNA, the CDR3 is TGTGCCAGCAGCTCCCGAACGAGCTTACAAGAGACCCAGTACTTC. Its protein is CASSSRTSLQETQYF.

The chain employs TRBV2 and TRBJ2-3; D is undetermined. The germline V gene encodes CDR1 SNHLY and CDR2 FYNNEI. The CDR3 is 15 amino acids. Trimming removed 7 bases from V and 3 bases from J, with 17 bases in between. CDR3 nucleotides: TGTGCCAGCACGGGTCAAGCCTTAAGAACAGATACGCAGTATTTT. Its protein is CASTGQALRTDTQYF.